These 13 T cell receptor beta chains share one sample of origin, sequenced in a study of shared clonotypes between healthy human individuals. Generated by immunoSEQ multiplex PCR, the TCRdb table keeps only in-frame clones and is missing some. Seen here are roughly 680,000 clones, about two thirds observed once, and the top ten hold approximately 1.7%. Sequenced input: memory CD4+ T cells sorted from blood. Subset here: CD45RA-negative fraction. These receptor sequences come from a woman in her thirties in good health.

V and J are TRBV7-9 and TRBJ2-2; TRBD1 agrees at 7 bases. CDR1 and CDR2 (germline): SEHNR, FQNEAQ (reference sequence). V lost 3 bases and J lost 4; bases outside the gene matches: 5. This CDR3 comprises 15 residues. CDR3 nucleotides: TGTGCCAGCAGCTTCTTAACAGGGGCCACCGGGGAGCTGTTTTTT. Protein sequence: CASSFLTGATGELFF.

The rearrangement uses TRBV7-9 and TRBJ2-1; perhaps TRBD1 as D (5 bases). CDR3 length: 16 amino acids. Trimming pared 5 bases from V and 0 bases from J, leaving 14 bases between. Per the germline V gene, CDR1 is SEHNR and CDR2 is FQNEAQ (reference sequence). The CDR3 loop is CASSPTALSSYNEQFF. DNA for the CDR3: TGTGCCAGCAGCCCGACAGCCTTAAGCTCCTACAATGAGCAGTTCTTC.

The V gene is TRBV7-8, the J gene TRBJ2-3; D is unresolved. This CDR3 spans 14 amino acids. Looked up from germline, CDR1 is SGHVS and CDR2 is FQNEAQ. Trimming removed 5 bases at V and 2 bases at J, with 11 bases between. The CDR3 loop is CASSPEPYTDTQYF. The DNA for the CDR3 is TGTGCCAGCAGCCCGGAGCCCTACACAGATACGCAGTATTTT.

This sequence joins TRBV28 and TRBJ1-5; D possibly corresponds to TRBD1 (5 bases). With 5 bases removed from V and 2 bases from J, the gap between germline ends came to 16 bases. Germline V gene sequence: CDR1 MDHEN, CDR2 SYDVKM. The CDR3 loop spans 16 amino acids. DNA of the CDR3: TGTGCCAGCAGTCAGGGAGGATTACGGGGCAATCAGCCCCAGCATTTT. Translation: CASSQGGLRGNQPQHF.

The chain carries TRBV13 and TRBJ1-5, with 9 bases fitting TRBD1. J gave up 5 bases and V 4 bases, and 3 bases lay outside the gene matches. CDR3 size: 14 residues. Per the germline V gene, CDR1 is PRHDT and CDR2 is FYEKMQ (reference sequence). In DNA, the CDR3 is TGTGCCAGCAGCTGGGGACAGGGCCATCAGCCCCAGCATTTT. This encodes CASSWGQGHQPQHF.

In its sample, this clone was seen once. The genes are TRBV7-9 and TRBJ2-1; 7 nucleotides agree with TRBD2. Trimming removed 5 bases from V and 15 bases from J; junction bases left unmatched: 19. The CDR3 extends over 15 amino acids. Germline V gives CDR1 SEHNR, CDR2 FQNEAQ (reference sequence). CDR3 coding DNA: TGTGCCAGCAGCGCCTTCGGCGGGAGTATCTTCTTTCGGTTCTTC. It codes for CASSAFGGSIFFRFF.

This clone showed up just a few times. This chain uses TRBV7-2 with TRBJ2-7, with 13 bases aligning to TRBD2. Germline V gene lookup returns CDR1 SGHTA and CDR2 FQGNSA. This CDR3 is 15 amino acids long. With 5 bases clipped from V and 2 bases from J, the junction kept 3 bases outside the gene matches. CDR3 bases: TGTGCCAGCAGCATCGGACTAGCGGGAGCCTACGAGCAGTACTTC. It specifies CASSIGLAGAYEQYF.

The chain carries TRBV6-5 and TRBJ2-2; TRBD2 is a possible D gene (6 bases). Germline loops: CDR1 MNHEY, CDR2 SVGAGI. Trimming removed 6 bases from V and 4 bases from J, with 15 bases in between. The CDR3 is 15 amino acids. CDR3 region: CASRRLDISTGELFF. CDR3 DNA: TGTGCCAGCAGAAGACTAGATATCAGCACCGGGGAGCTGTTTTTT.

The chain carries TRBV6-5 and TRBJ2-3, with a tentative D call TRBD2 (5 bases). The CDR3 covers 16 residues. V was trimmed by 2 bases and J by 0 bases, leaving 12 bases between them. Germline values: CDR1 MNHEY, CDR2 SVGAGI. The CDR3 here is CASSYTSGGSTDTQYF. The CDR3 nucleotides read TGTGCCAGCAGTTACACGAGCGGCGGAAGCACAGATACGCAGTATTTT.

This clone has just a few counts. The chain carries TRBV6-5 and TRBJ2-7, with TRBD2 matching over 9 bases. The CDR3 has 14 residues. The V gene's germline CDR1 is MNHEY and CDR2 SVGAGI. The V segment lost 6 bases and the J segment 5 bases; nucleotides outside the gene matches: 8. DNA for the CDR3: TGTGCCAGCAGGTTAGCGGGAGAGGGCCACGAGCAGTACTTC. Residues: CASRLAGEGHEQYF.

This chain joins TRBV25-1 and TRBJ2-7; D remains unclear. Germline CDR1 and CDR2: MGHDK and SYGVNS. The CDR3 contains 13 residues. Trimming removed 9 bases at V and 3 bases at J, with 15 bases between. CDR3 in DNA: TGTGCCAGACCGCACGGGCAGCGCTACGAGCAGTACTTC. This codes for CARPHGQRYEQYF.

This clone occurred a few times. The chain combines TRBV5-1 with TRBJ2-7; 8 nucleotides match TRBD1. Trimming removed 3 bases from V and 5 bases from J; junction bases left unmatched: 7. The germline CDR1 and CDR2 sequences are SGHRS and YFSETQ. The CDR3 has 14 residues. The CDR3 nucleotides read TGCGCCAGCAGCTCCCAGGGGGCAGGGAACGAGCAGTACTTC. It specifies CASSSQGAGNEQYF. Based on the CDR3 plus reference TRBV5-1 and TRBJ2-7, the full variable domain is KAGVTQTPRYLIKTRGQQVTLSCSPISGHRSVSWYQQTPGQGLQFLFEYFSETQRNKGNFPGRFSGRQFSNSRSEMNVSTLELGDSALYLCASSSQGAGNEQYFGPGTRLTVT.

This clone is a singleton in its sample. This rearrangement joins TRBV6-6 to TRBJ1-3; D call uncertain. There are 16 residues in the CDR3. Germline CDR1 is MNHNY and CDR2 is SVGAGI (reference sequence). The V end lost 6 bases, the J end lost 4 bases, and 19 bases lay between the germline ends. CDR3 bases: TGTGCCAGCAGAGACCTTCGGGCAGGAGGAGGAAACACCATATATTTT. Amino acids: CASRDLRAGGGNTIYF.